The T cell receptor beta chain described here comes from a study of CD8 T cells in Susac syndrome. When the RNA was reverse transcribed, random hexamers were used with an input of roughly 0.45 to 1 ug. TCRdb processed the immunoSEQ multiplex PCR reads anew with MiXCR; each CDR3 protein has one entry. The data hold about 110,000 distinct CDR3 sequences, with 94% observed a single time. This clonotype has only a few counts. Antigen: not known. Study results and limitations: Susac-specific public clones found in total CD8+ repertoires numbered some 17, and those in CD8+ TEMRA repertoires numbered several.

Sample: CD8+ T cells from PBMCs. This receptor was identified in a human donor with Susac syndrome.

The CDR3 sequence: CASSHRDNEQFF. For the CDR3, the DNA is TGTGCCAGCAGTCACAGGGACAATGAGCAGTTCTTC. The gene calls are TRBV7-9 and TRBJ2-1, with D tentatively TRBD1 (6 bases). This CDR3 has 12 residues. Germline V gene sequence: CDR1 SEHNR, CDR2 FQNEAQ (reference sequence). V was cut by 6 bases and J by 5 bases, with 8 bases left in between.